The next 10 T cell receptor beta chains were all read from a single sample in a study of CD8 T cells in Susac syndrome. Random hexamers were used to reverse transcribe the RNA input (about 0.5 to 1 ug). MiXCR, run by TCRdb on the immunoSEQ multiplex PCR reads, gives a single entry per CDR3 protein. The sample consists of more than 200,000 distinct CDR3 sequences, 85% to 95% of them appearing once. The sample comprised CD4+ T cells from PBMCs. The receptor source for this set is a human donor with Susac syndrome.

This chain links TRBV11-1 with TRBJ1-1, with a possible D match to TRBD1 (5 bases). This CDR3 has 13 residues. Germline V gene data show CDR1 as SGHAT and CDR2 as FQDESV (reference sequence). V was cut by 4 bases and J by 4 bases, with 10 bases left in between. CDR3 nucleotides: TGTGCCAGCAGCTCTACGACAGCCACTGAAGCTTTCTTT. This translates into CASSSTTATEAFF.

A single count supports this clonotype. V gene TRBV20-1 combines with J gene TRBJ2-3; 8 bases are shared with TRBD2. CDR1 DFQATT and CDR2 SNEGSKA come from the germline V gene (reference sequence). The CDR3 spans 16 residues. V was pared by 3 bases and J by 5 bases, with 13 bases of the junction left unmatched. CDR3 region: CSASNRGGPVGDTQYF. The CDR3 region has the DNA TGCAGTGCTAGCAATCGGGGGGGGCCCGTAGGAGATACGCAGTATTTT.

The count of this clonotype is one. The chain recombines TRBV7-2 with TRBJ1-3; 7 nucleotides line up with TRBD1. The CDR3 is 16 residues long. V lost 5 bases to trimming and J lost 7 bases; unmatched junction nucleotides: 14. The germline CDR1 and CDR2 sequences are SGHTA and FQGNSA. The chain's CDR3 is CASSPPQADRSNTIYF. The CDR3 DNA follows: TGTGCCAGCAGCCCCCCGCAGGCGGACAGGAGTAACACCATATATTTT. Looking up the rest from reference TRBV7-2 and TRBJ1-3 gives the full variable domain: GAGVSQSPSNKVTEKGKDVELRCDPISGHTALYWYRQSLGQGLEFLIYFQGNSAPDKSGLPSDRFSAERTGGSVSTLTIQRTQQEDSAVYLCASSPPQADRSNTIYFGEGSWLTVV.

The genes are TRBV29-1 and TRBJ1-4; tentative D call: TRBD1 (5 bases). Germline V gene lookup returns CDR1 SQVTM and CDR2 ANQGSEA. V gave up 3 bases and J gave up 6 bases, with 11 bases separating them. CDR3 size: 13 residues. The CDR3 here is CSVDVGGDEKLFF. As DNA, the CDR3 is TGCAGCGTTGATGTCGGGGGGGATGAAAAACTGTTTTTT.

The rearrangement joins TRBV5-6 to TRBJ2-5; 8 bases fit TRBD1. The CDR3 runs to 17 residues. CDR1 is SGHDT, CDR2 YYEEEE, per germline. V dropped 0 bases and J dropped 5; count of bases not matched to a gene: 12. In DNA, the CDR3 is TGTGCCAGCAGCTTGGAGAACAGGGGGTCGGGGATGGAGACCCAGTACTTC. Translating gives CASSLENRGSGMETQYF.

This rearrangement joins TRBV6-5 to TRBJ1-1; D unresolved. Trimming removed 7 bases at V and 1 base at J, with 4 bases between. Germline-derived CDR1 and CDR2 are MNHEY and SVGAGI. This CDR3 comprises 11 residues. The CDR3 region is CASMRNTEAFF. For the CDR3, the DNA is TGTGCCAGCATGAGGAACACTGAAGCTTTCTTT.

The chain uses TRBV6-1 and TRBJ2-7; D is unresolved. The CDR3 length is 13 residues. Trimming pared 0 bases from V and 3 bases from J, leaving 6 bases between. The V gene's germline CDR1 is MNHNS and CDR2 SASEGT. The CDR3 DNA reads TGTGCCAGCAGTGAAGCCAGATACTACGAGCAGTACTTC. Translating gives CASSEARYYEQYF.

The chain has TRBV12-3 or TRBV12-4 and TRBJ1-2, with D hard to call. CDR3 size: 13 residues. With 7 bases removed from V and 8 bases from J, the gap between germline ends came to 17 bases. The CDR3 nucleotides read TGTGCCAGCACCAATACTCGACTCCAGGGCTACACCTTC. Translated: CASTNTRLQGYTF.

The DNA for the CDR3 is TGTGCCAGCAGCTTAGAGGCAGCCGCAACTAATGAAAAACTGTTTTTT. Its protein is CASSLEAAATNEKLFF. The chain combines TRBV7-2 with TRBJ1-4; D remains unclear. Trimming took off 1 base at V and 0 bases at J, with 9 bases between the two ends. Germline V gene lookup returns CDR1 SGHTA and CDR2 FQGNSA. The CDR3 has 16 amino acids. The entire variable domain, with the rest obtained from reference TRBV7-2 and TRBJ1-4, is as follows: GAGVSQSPSNKVTEKGKDVELRCDPISGHTALYWYRQSLGQGLEFLIYFQGNSAPDKSGLPSDRFSAERTGGSVSTLTIQRTQQEDSAVYLCASSLEAAATNEKLFFGSGTQLSVL.

This sequence joins TRBV27 and TRBJ2-1; the D is unclear. Per the germline V gene, CDR1 is MNHEY and CDR2 is SMNVEV (reference sequence). Trimming removed 5 bases at V and 2 bases at J, with 7 bases between. The CDR3 runs 13 residues. The CDR3 is CASSPPPYNEQFF. The CDR3 DNA sequence: TGTGCCAGCAGTCCCCCACCCTACAATGAGCAGTTCTTC.